This T cell receptor (beta chain) was obtained from a study of vaccination and CD4 T cells after COVID-19 (dated by TCRdb to between 2022 and 2023). About the investigation overall: Six males and four females were included in the convalescent cohort, with two Hispanic individuals, seven Caucasians, two Asians and one multiracial person represented. In 9 to 11 COVID-19 convalescent patients and a few infection-naive healthy vaccine recipients, researchers compared the spike-specific CD4+ TCR repertoire from before mRNA vaccination with the repertoire from after. As controls, cultures received a CEFX viral epitope pool (the positive control), an HIV-1 Nef peptide pool (the negative control), or no peptide at all. Two doses of either the Pfizer-BioNTech BNT162b2 vaccine (n=8) or the Moderna mRNA-1273 vaccine (n=2) were administered to participants. Post-vaccine blood samples were taken a median of approximately 70 days after the second vaccine dose, with a range of roughly 13 to 250 days. For stimulating the cultures, overlapping spike peptide pools were used, derived from SARS-CoV-2 as well as from the common cold coronaviruses HCoV-NL63, HCoV-OC43 and HCoV-229E. At the TCR clonotype level, an earlier paper using these donors assessed memory CD4+ T cell crossreactivity between SARS-CoV-2 and common cold coronavirus spike proteins. Post-COVID blood samples from convalescent patients were collected a median of about 100 days after diagnosis, with a range of 35 to 161 days. Overall study outcomes, separate from this receptor: Of the vaccine-specific clones found in convalescent patients, nearly all (304 of 307) were mono-reactive for SARS-CoV-2 spike instead of being cross-reactive with common cold coronaviruses. Relatively few convalescent patients were included in the study, and early timepoints after natural infection were not analyzed. The median number of SARS-CoV-2-reactive clonotypes rose from under 25 after infection to some 40 after vaccination, but the change was not significant. In convalescent patients, a median roughly 87% of post-vaccine SARS-CoV-2-reactive clones were detected only after vaccination, and vaccine-specific priming was suggested by this finding.

The sample's treatment or condition label, decoded: approximately 10-day PBMC culture with coronavirus spike peptide pools or control peptides (ViraFEST assay). CD4+ T cells from unexposed donors were collected before the COVID-19 pandemic (2011-2018). The ViraFEST assay was used in the study, in which antigen-specific T cells were expanded with peptide pools and expanded clonotypes were subsequently identified by TCR sequencing. About 2 million PBMCs per well were cultured in IMDM with about 5% human AB serum and approximately 9.1 IU/ml IL-2, plus 10 ug/ml peptide pools. Half of the culture medium was replaced with fresh IL-2-containing medium on days 3 and 7. CD4+ T cells were isolated after roughly 9 days of culture through negative selection using the EasySep CD4+ T cell isolation kit. As cell number allowed, CD4+ T cells from unexposed donors were tested for reactivity to SARS-CoV-2 S and N and to four common cold coronavirus spike pools. Ficoll-Paque Plus gradient centrifugation was used to isolate PBMCs from whole blood, and the isolated PBMCs were then either used fresh or cryopreserved at -140C. In general, triplicate wells were set up for every culture condition. Leukapheresis product for the unexposed donors was purchased commercially.

Receptor amplification or capture employed PCR. DNA from cultured CD4+ T cells was subjected to TCR sequencing with the Oncomine TCR Beta short-read assay at the Johns Hopkins FTIC core. The QIAamp micro DNA kit was used to extract genomic DNA from the cultured CD4+ T cells. The Oncomine TCR Beta libraries from cultured CD4+ T cells were pooled using unique dual indexes and then sequenced on an Illumina iSeq 100. Turning to the authors' computational methods: Non-productive sequences were filtered out, and CDR3s that did not start with C, did not end with F or W, or were shorter than 7 amino acids were discarded. The MANAFEST web application was used to identify antigen-specific clonotypes by comparing peptide-stimulated wells against reference wells and other culture wells. For a clone to be called positive, the clone needed an FDR below 0.05, an odds ratio above 5, and a productive frequency above 0.1% in at least two of three replicate wells. Clonotypes that were significantly expanded in both SARS-CoV-2 spike wells and at least one common cold coronavirus spike condition were defined as cross-reactive. Similarity between CDR3 sequences was evaluated in R version 3.6.1 using Levenshtein distances (stringdist) and unrooted phylogenetic trees (ape). The public reads were reprocessed in TCRdb via fastp at Q25 and MiXCR, keeping in-frame beta chains. For every CDR3 protein sequence, its rows merge into one entry that carries the most common genes and DNA. These V and J calls originate from TCRdb's pipeline instead of the authors' own analysis. This sample comprises just over 7,500 distinct CDR3 sequences, roughly 30% of them detected only once. The top ten hold more than 13% of the sample.

As concerns this clonotype: Its target antigen remains unknown. It has no much larger one-base neighbor in the sample; base qualities were not kept.

This clonotype originated in a human donor in good health. Sequenced: CD4+ T cells from blood, cultured in vitro.

In nucleotide form, the sequence is TGTGCCAGCAGCTTAGCTAGCGGGAGTGGGGAGCAGTTCTTC. Translated, it reads CASSLASGSGEQFF. In this chain, TRBV7-2 is recombined with TRBJ2-1; 9 of the junction bases match TRBD2. The cysteine opens and the phenylalanine closes a CDR3 of 14 amino acids. Just CDR3 DNA is preserved here, 42 bases in frame from base 1. From V the trimming removes 0 bases and from J it removes 10 bases, while the gene matches leave 4 bases of the junction unaccounted for. The germline V gene provides CDR1 SGHTA and CDR2 FQGNSA. The CDR3, completed at both ends by the reference TRBV7-2 and TRBJ2-1 genes, gives the full variable domain GAGVSQSPSNKVTEKGKDVELRCDPISGHTALYWYRQSLGQGLEFLIYFQGNSAPDKSGLPSDRFSAERTGGSVSTLTIQRTQQEDSAVYLCASSLASGSGEQFFGPGTRLTVL.